The TCR beta chain described here comes from a study of CD8+CD57+ T cells in acquired aplastic anemia. This CDR3 region has 15 residues. The ends were cut back, 0 bases at V and 6 bases at J, with 14 bases in the middle. Germline lookup yields CDR1 MGHRA and CDR2 YSYEKL. The authors sequenced patients whose flow cytometry had shown CD8+CD57+ cell expansion. Patients were untreated when blood was sampled. Genomic DNA provided the template from which TCR beta VDJ and CDR3 profiles were obtained. One entry per CDR3 protein, called by TCRdb with MiXCR from the reads. The repertoire holds some 150,000 distinct CDR3 sequences, with about 48% as singletons.

Material: sorted CD4+, CD8+, or CD8+CD57+ T cells (not recorded which) from PBMCs. The receptor comes from a human donor with aplastic anemia. The rearrangement links TRBV4-1 to TRBJ1-2; D is uncertain. The CDR3 is CASSQEPQPLDGYTF. In nucleotides, the CDR3 is TGCGCCAGCAGCCAAGAGCCACAGCCCCTGGATGGCTACACCTTC.